The 23 T cell receptor beta chains listed next were all sequenced from one sample in a study of cytotoxic CD8 clonotypes in ibrutinib-treated CLL. Assay used: immunoSEQ multiplex PCR; TCRdb lists only in-frame clones, some missing. The sample lists some 350,000 clones, 60% to 80% occurring once. The source was PBMCs, collected after 36 months of ibrutinib treatment. The origin of the receptors is a human donor with chronic lymphocytic leukemia.

This chain uses TRBV28 with TRBJ2-7; 11 positions agree with TRBD2. Germline V CDR1 and CDR2: MDHEN, SYDVKM. CDR3 length equals 17 residues. V was pared by 5 bases and J by 5 bases, with 14 bases of the junction left unmatched. The CDR3 nucleotides read TGTGCCAGCAGTGGCACGGGACTAGCGGTACTAGGGCACGAGCAGTACTTC. Amino acid sequence: CASSGTGLAVLGHEQYF.

The chain is built from TRBV28 and TRBJ2-3; D may be TRBD1 or TRBD2 (5 bases each). This CDR3 comprises 15 residues. CDR1 MDHEN and CDR2 SYDVKM come from the germline V gene. Trimming took 2 bases from V and 0 from J, leaving 9 bases between them. CDR3 in DNA: TGTGCCAGCAGTTTAGGGGGATGGAGCACAGATACGCAGTATTTT. Translating gives CASSLGGWSTDTQYF.

This clone was observed a few times. The CDR3 DNA reads TGCGCCAGCAGCCACGGAGGGGCTAGCTGGGCAACCGGGACCCAGTACTTC. It specifies CASSHGGASWATGTQYF. The rearrangement joins TRBV5-1 to TRBJ2-5, with D possibly matching TRBD2 (6 bases). CDR3 length: 17 amino acids. CDR1 is SGHRS and CDR2 is YFSETQ in the germline V gene. Trimming removed 4 bases at V and 7 bases at J, with 26 bases between.

This clone has a single count. The CDR3 reads CASSSQPGLAGGLNEQYF. CDR3 nucleotides: TGTGCCAGCAGCTCACAACCGGGACTAGCGGGGGGGTTAAACGAGCAGTACTTC. This chain links TRBV7-8 with TRBJ2-7; 16 nucleotides agree with TRBD2. The CDR3 length is 18 residues. Germline CDR1 is SGHVS and CDR2 is FQNEAQ. V lost 4 bases to trimming and J lost 5 bases; unmatched junction nucleotides: 11.

This chain joins TRBV7-6 and TRBJ2-1, with 8 bases that match TRBD2. The CDR3 contains 15 residues. CDR1 is SGHVS and CDR2 is FNYEAQ in the germline V gene. The ends lost 5 bases at V and 4 bases at J; junction bases unmatched: 7. CDR3 protein: CASSQLQRGYNEQFF. The CDR3 DNA reads as TGTGCCAGCAGCCAATTACAGCGGGGGTACAATGAGCAGTTCTTC.

The chain carries TRBV25-1 and TRBJ1-5; no firm D call. Between the trimmed V and J ends, which lost 3 bases and 3 bases, there was a span of 3 bases. Germline loops: CDR1 MGHDK, CDR2 SYGVNS. CDR3 length: 12 amino acids. This CDR3 reads CASSDNNQPQHF. The CDR3 coding sequence is TGTGCCAGCAGTGATAACAATCAGCCCCAGCATTTT.

Written as DNA, the CDR3 is TGCAGCGTTGTTCTGCGCCCCTCTCGCAGTGGCCCGCGAGTACAGTACTTC. Its protein product is CSVVLRPSRSGPRVQYF. V and J are TRBV29-1 and TRBJ2-7, with no clear D. Between the trimmed V and J ends, which lost 4 bases and 10 bases, there was a span of 32 bases. CDR1 SQVTM and CDR2 ANQGSEA come from the germline V gene. This CDR3 is 17 amino acids long.

This clone was seen more than once but under ten times. The J gene is TRBJ1-5, the V gene TRBV6-5; D possibly corresponds to TRBD1 (5 bases). Deletions cut 6 bases from V and 5 bases from J, with 14 bases between. Germline CDR1 and CDR2: MNHEY and SVGAGI. The CDR3 contains 14 residues. CDR3 sequence: CASRTGGADQPQHF. The CDR3 nucleotides are TGTGCCAGCAGGACGGGAGGGGCGGATCAGCCCCAGCATTTT.

This chain connects TRBV7-3 to TRBJ1-1; D is unresolved. CDR1 is SGHTA, CDR2 FQGTGA, per germline. Trimming took off 2 bases at V and 1 base at J, with 8 bases between the two ends. The CDR3 is 14 amino acids. In nucleotides, the CDR3 is TGTGCCAGCAGCTTAGCGGGAGGGAACACTGAAGCTTTCTTT. This sequence encodes CASSLAGGNTEAFF. The complete variable domain, with remaining parts taken from reference TRBV7-3 and TRBJ1-1, reads GAGVSQTPSNKVTEKGKYVELRCDPISGHTALYWYRQSLGQGPEFLIYFQGTGAADDSGLPNDRFFAVRPEGSVSTLKIQRTERGDSAVYLCASSLAGGNTEAFFGQGTRLTVV.

This chain joins TRBV4-1 and TRBJ2-7, with TRBD1 as a possible D gene (6 bases). Trimming pared 1 base from V and 0 bases from J, leaving 10 bases between. Germline loops: CDR1 MGHRA, CDR2 YSYEKL. The CDR3 is made up of 15 amino acids. CDR3 coding DNA: TGCGCCAGCAGCCAAGTAAACAGGGACTCCTACGAGCAGTACTTC. It translates to CASSQVNRDSYEQYF.

The sample holds one count of this clone. Different DNA sequences within this sample yield the same CDR3. The chain carries TRBV27 and TRBJ2-7; the D gene is possibly TRBD1 (6 bases). The length of the CDR3 is 13 residues. Germline V gives CDR1 MNHEY, CDR2 SMNVEV (reference sequence). V was trimmed by 3 bases and J by 2 bases, leaving 8 bases between them. CDR3 residues: CASSLTGPYEQYF. DNA of the CDR3: TGTGCCAGCAGTTTGACAGGTCCCTACGAGCAGTACTTC.

V gene TRBV27 combines with J gene TRBJ2-1, with TRBD2 matching over 7 bases. With V trimmed by 2 bases and J by 10 bases, 20 bases remained unmatched. In germline, CDR1 is MNHEY, CDR2 SMNVEV (reference sequence). The CDR3 length is 18 residues. CDR3: CASSLTGSGLRPIWEQFF. CDR3 nucleotides: TGTGCCAGCAGTTTAACTGGTAGCGGGCTTCGCCCAATTTGGGAGCAGTTCTTC.

The J gene is TRBJ2-1, the V gene TRBV6-6, with D tentatively TRBD1 (6 bases). Germline V lookup: CDR1 MNHNY, CDR2 SVGAGI (reference sequence). CDR3 length equals 13 residues. The V end lost 6 bases, the J end lost 4 bases, and 10 bases lay between the germline ends. CDR3: CASRQGQYNEQFF. CDR3 DNA sequence: TGTGCCAGCAGACAAGGACAGTACAATGAGCAGTTCTTC.

J is TRBJ2-7 and V is TRBV29-1; D remains unclear. Per germline, CDR1 SQVTM and CDR2 ANQGSEA. The CDR3 spans 10 residues. Deletions cut 5 bases from V and 5 bases from J, with 7 bases between. The CDR3 DNA sequence: TGCAGCGTTTGGGAACACGAGCAGTACTTC. Its translation is CSVWEHEQYF.

This clone was seen a few times. This sample also contains other DNA sequences that code for the same CDR3. This chain joins TRBV9 and TRBJ2-7; D gene unclear. The CDR3 runs 14 residues. V shed 0 bases and J shed 2 bases, with 9 bases lying between them. The germline CDR1 and CDR2 sequences are SGDLS and YYNGEE. The CDR3 region has the DNA TGTGCCAGCAGCGTAGCTGCAGTCCCCTACGAGCAGTACTTC. Encoded protein: CASSVAAVPYEQYF.

The chain links TRBV2 to TRBJ2-7; 8 nucleotides match TRBD2. Germline CDR1 SNHLY, CDR2 FYNNEI. The CDR3 loop spans 14 amino acids. J was trimmed by 0 bases and V by 6 bases; bases with no gene match: 4. The CDR3 coding sequence is TGTGCCAGCAGCCTTAGCGGGGCCTCCTACGAGCAGTACTTC. Amino acids: CASSLSGASYEQYF.

The chain employs TRBV4-1 and TRBJ2-1; D possibly corresponds to TRBD2 (6 bases). This CDR3 comprises 16 residues. Trimming cost V 0 bases and J 2 bases, with 11 bases left between them. Looked up from germline, CDR1 is MGHRA and CDR2 is YSYEKL. CDR3 in DNA: TGCGCCAGCAGCCAAGAAGGCGGGGCCACCTACAATGAGCAGTTCTTC. Amino acid sequence: CASSQEGGATYNEQFF.

J is TRBJ1-1 and V is TRBV4-1; 9 nucleotides match TRBD1. The V and J ends lost 4 bases and 1 base, in that order; junction bases with no gene match: 7. The CDR3 has 16 residues. CDR1 MGHRA and CDR2 YSYEKL come from the germline V gene. The DNA for the CDR3 is TGCGCCAGCAGCCCGGGACAGGGTAATCGGAACACTGAAGCTTTCTTT. Protein product: CASSPGQGNRNTEAFF.

The V call is TRBV6-5, the J call TRBJ1-1; D gene uncertain. Germline values: CDR1 MNHEY, CDR2 SVGAGI. Trimming cost V 0 bases and J 10 bases, with 12 bases left between them. The CDR3 has 13 residues. The chain's CDR3 is CASSYSQGLGAFF. CDR3 nucleotides: TGTGCCAGCAGTTACTCGCAAGGGCTTGGAGCTTTCTTT.

The chain joins TRBV7-2 to TRBJ2-7, with D perhaps matching TRBD2 (5 bases). This CDR3 comprises 14 residues. Germline CDR1 SGHTA, CDR2 FQGNSA. V gave up 4 bases and J gave up 3 bases, with 13 bases separating them. The CDR3 here is CASSSSPEGYEQYF. The CDR3, as DNA: TGTGCCAGCAGCTCGTCCCCCGAGGGCTACGAGCAGTACTTC. Full variable domain (remainder filled in from reference TRBV7-2 and TRBJ2-7): GAGVSQSPSNKVTEKGKDVELRCDPISGHTALYWYRQSLGQGLEFLIYFQGNSAPDKSGLPSDRFSAERTGGSVSTLTIQRTQQEDSAVYLCASSSSPEGYEQYFGPGTRLTVT.

The chain is built from TRBV2 and TRBJ1-2; the D is unclear. The CDR3 contains 15 residues. CDR1 SNHLY and CDR2 FYNNEI come from the germline V gene. Trimming took 6 bases from V and 1 from J, leaving 15 bases between them. CDR3 amino acids: CASSIGQKNNYGYTF. CDR3 DNA: TGTGCCAGCAGCATAGGGCAGAAAAATAACTATGGCTACACCTTC. The full variable domain, in which reference TRBV2 and TRBJ1-2 provide the parts outside the CDR3, is EPEVTQTPSHQVTQMGQEVILRCVPISNHLYFYWYRQILGQKVEFLVSFYNNEISEKSEIFDDQFSVERPDGSNFTLKIRSTKLEDSAMYFCASSIGQKNNYGYTFGSGTRLTVV.

This chain connects TRBV5-5 to TRBJ2-4; no definite D call. CDR3 length equals 13 residues. Germline V CDR1 and CDR2: SGHKS, YYEKEE (reference sequence). V dropped 4 bases and J dropped 5 bases, with 10 bases sitting between them. CDR3 region: CASSASFQNIQYF. Written as DNA, the CDR3 is TGTGCCAGCAGCGCCTCGTTTCAAAACATTCAGTACTTC. Drawing the rest from reference TRBV5-5 and TRBJ2-4, the complete variable domain is DAGVTQSPTHLIKTRGQQVTLRCSPISGHKSVSWYQQVLGQGPQFIFQYYEKEERGRGNFPDRFSARQFPNYSSELNVNALLLGDSALYLCASSASFQNIQYFGAGTRLSVL.

The chain has TRBV10-3 and TRBJ2-3, with TRBD2 matching 11 bases. Germline lookup yields CDR1 ENHRY and CDR2 SYGVKD. This CDR3 is built from 15 residues. Unmatched junction bases numbered 2, after V lost 3 bases and J lost 3 bases. Written as DNA, the CDR3 is TGTGCCATCAGTGAAGGGACTAGCGGTACAGATACGCAGTATTTT. Translated, it gives CAISEGTSGTDTQYF.